A selection of T cell receptor beta chains follows, all from one sample in a study of T cell responses to AZD1222 COVID-19 vaccine. Here immunoSEQ multiplex PCR was the method, and the copy in TCRdb shows in-frame clones only, minus some. The sample lists over 15,000 clones; over 60% were seen once. The sequencing here drew on peripheral blood, taken 28 days after the second AZD1222 dose. The receptors shown here come from an adult who received the AZD1222 COVID-19 vaccine. Both conserved end residues are part of each CDR3. Each record gives: J gene, clone size, V gene, D gene, CDR3 length, CDR3 protein, CDR3 DNA. D genes are given only for firm matches. Rows may omit the clone size; those that give it use once, few, many or a size class.

>TRBJ2-3|.|TRBV28|.|14
CASSLSVSTDTQYF
TGTGCCAGCAGTCTCAGCGTTAGCACAGATACGCAGTATTTT
>TRBJ1-2|.|TRBV14|.|14
CASSPFTGLVSYTF
TGTGCCAGCAGCCCGTTTACCGGACTAGTAAGCTACACCTTC
>TRBJ1-3|.|TRBV7-2|.|15
CASSLGDISGNTIYF
TGTGCCAGCAGCTTAGGTGACATCTCTGGAAACACCATATATTTT
>TRBJ2-1|.|TRBV28|.|13
CASREALRNEQFF
TGTGCCAGCAGGGAAGCCCTGAGGAATGAGCAGTTCTTC
>TRBJ2-7|.|TRBV7-9|.|14
CASSHIDRNYEQYF
TGTGCCAGCAGCCATATAGACAGGAACTACGAGCAGTACTTC
>TRBJ2-2|.|TRBV9|.|17
CASSDVPGGTNTGELFF
TGTGCCAGCAGCGATGTTCCAGGGGGGACGAACACCGGGGAGCTGTTTTTT
>TRBJ2-7|.|TRBV5-6|.|11
CASSNSYEQYF
TGTGCCAGCAGTAATTCCTACGAGCAGTACTTC
>TRBJ2-1|few|TRBV6-5|.|11
CASSELDEQFF
TGTGCCAGCTCGGAACTGGATGAGCAGTTCTTC
>TRBJ2-7|.|TRBV7-2|.|13
CASSLGRFYEQYF
TGTGCCAGCAGCTTAGGTCGATTCTACGAGCAGTACTTC
>TRBJ1-6|.|TRBV2|.|13
CASSRQRNSPLHF
TGTGCCAGCAGTCGACAGAGAAATTCACCCCTCCACTTT
>TRBJ2-7|.|TRBV10-3|TRBD1|14
CAISTDRGPYEQYF
TGTGCCATCAGTACGGACAGGGGGCCCTACGAGCAGTACTTC
>TRBJ1-6|.|TRBV10-3|TRBD1|14
CAISAGGVNSPLHF
TGTGCCATCAGTGCAGGGGGAGTTAATTCACCCCTCCACTTT
>TRBJ2-7|.|TRBV30|TRBD2|14
CACPRTSGGGEQYF
TGTGCCTGCCCCCGCACGAGCGGGGGAGGCGAGCAGTACTTC
>TRBJ2-1|few|TRBV24-1|.|14
CATSAAVTYNEQFF
TGTGCCACCAGTGCGGCGGTTACCTACAATGAGCAGTTCTTC
>TRBJ1-1|.|TRBV2|.|12
CASSERAAEAFF
TGTGCCAGCAGTGAAAGGGCCGCGGAGGCTTTCTTT
>TRBJ1-4|few|TRBV20-1|.|14
CSASPGPPEEKLFF
TGCAGTGCAAGTCCGGGACCCCCGGAGGAAAAACTGTTTTTT
>TRBJ2-1|.|TRBV7-9|.|13
CASSPLGVYEQFF
TGTGCCAGCAGCCCCCTGGGGGTCTATGAGCAGTTCTTC
>TRBJ1-2|.|TRBV10-2|.|12
CASSEGVYGYTF
TGCGCCAGCAGTGAGGGCGTCTATGGCTACACCTTC
>TRBJ1-2|.|TRBV7-2|.|14
CASSLMTVPWSYTF
TGTGCCAGCAGCTTAATGACAGTCCCATGGAGCTACACCTTC
>TRBJ2-3|.|TRBV11-3|.|13
CASSFGAAGTQYF
TGTGCCAGCAGCTTCGGAGCTGCCGGCACGCAGTATTTT
>TRBJ1-2|.|TRBV30|.|14
CAWSVGRFFYGYTF
TGTGCCTGGAGTGTTGGGCGGTTTTTTTATGGCTACACCTTC
>TRBJ1-5|.|TRBV7-8|TRBD1|14
CASSSDRGNQPQHF
TGTGCCAGCAGCTCGGACAGGGGAAATCAGCCCCAGCATTTT
>TRBJ2-3|.|TRBV12-3/TRBV12-4|.|12
CASSVHTDTQYF
TGTGCCAGCAGTGTCCACACAGATACGCAGTATTTT
>TRBJ1-5|.|TRBV20-1|.|11
CSAQGVEPQHF
TGCAGTGCGCAGGGTGTTGAGCCCCAGCATTTT
>TRBJ1-3|.|TRBV27|.|13
CASSFSQGNTIYF
TGTGCCAGCAGTTTTTCACAGGGAAACACCATATATTTT
>TRBJ1-1|.|TRBV3-1/TRBV3-2|TRBD1|14
CASSRQGSSTEAFF
TGTGCCAGCAGCCGACAGGGGTCGAGCACTGAAGCTTTCTTT
>TRBJ2-7|.|TRBV4-2|TRBD2|17
CASSQDHQSGGANEQYF
TGTGCCAGCAGCCAAGATCACCAGTCCGGGGGGGCAAACGAGCAGTACTTC
>TRBJ1-1|.|TRBV19|TRBD1|15
CASSVTTGGPTEAFF
TGTGCCAGTAGTGTAACGACAGGGGGACCCACTGAAGCTTTCTTT
>TRBJ1-2|.|TRBV7-9|.|18
CASSLSSAGGTYDYGYTF
TGTGCCAGCAGCTTATCGAGCGCGGGCGGGACATACGACTATGGCTACACCTTC
>TRBJ2-1|few|TRBV5-1|.|15
CASSLSGFTYNEQFF
TGCGCCAGCAGCTTGTCAGGGTTCACCTACAATGAGCAGTTCTTC
>TRBJ1-2|.|TRBV3-1/TRBV3-2|.|13
CASSGDARNGYTF
TGTGCCAGCAGCGGGGACGCACGGAATGGCTACACCTTC